This T cell receptor beta chain derives from a study of blood T cell repertoires in COVID-19. Turning to the study itself: The United States, Italy and Spain provided the acute and convalescent COVID-19 samples. Sample material is recorded as cDNA or gDNA derived from T cells, B-cell-depleted T cells, or PBMCs.

This CDR3 spans 14 amino acids. Germline CDR1 reads LNHDA; CDR2 reads SQIVND (reference sequence). Trimming shortened V by 7 bases and J by 4 bases, and 13 bases separated the two germline ends. Authors' data handling: Estimation of nucleated cell counts was performed using reference gene primer amplification. The assay was immunoSEQ multiplex PCR, and TCRdb's table has in-frame clones only and misses some. V, J and clone size were drawn from that table, and D and trimming were deduced from the DNA. The sample shows 200,000 to 250,000 clones, around nine tenths of them seen only once. The chain joins TRBV19 to TRBJ2-2, with TRBD2 as a possible D gene (5 bases). This TCR was sampled from a woman in her seventies with active or convalescent COVID-19. The sample taken for sequencing was peripheral blood. The CDR3 DNA sequence: TGTGCCAGTAAGCGGCAGAGCACCACCGGGGAGCTGTTTTTT. It is translated as CASKRQSTTGELFF.